This T cell receptor beta chain was recovered during a study of blood T cell repertoires in COVID-19. Study-level background: PBMCs, B-cell-depleted T cells, or T cells were the source of the cDNA or gDNA that made up the material.

This CDR3 comprises 15 residues. V dropped 4 bases and J dropped 3; count of bases not matched to a gene: 7. Germline assignment: CDR1 SGHRS and CDR2 YFSETQ. As handled by the study authors: Nucleated cell counts were estimated from reference gene primer amplification. Assay used: immunoSEQ multiplex PCR; TCRdb lists only in-frame clones, some missing. D and trimming were read from the DNA, whereas the V and J calls and clone size are those reported in that table. The sample has some 320,000 clones, 85% to 95% seen once; the top ten hold around 3.9%. The V gene is TRBV5-1, the J gene TRBJ2-3; 8 bases are shared with TRBD2. This TCR derives from a woman in her twenties or thirties who had been exposed to COVID-19. What was sequenced was PBMCs or T cells enriched from blood (not recorded which). CDR3 in amino acids: CASSASGGPTDTQYF. In nucleotides, the CDR3 is TGCGCCAGCAGCGCCTCGGGGGGGCCGACAGATACGCAGTATTTT. Drawing the rest from reference TRBV5-1 and TRBJ2-3, the complete variable domain is KAGVTQTPRYLIKTRGQQVTLSCSPISGHRSVSWYQQTPGQGLQFLFEYFSETQRNKGNFPGRFSGRQFSNSRSEMNVSTLELGDSALYLCASSASGGPTDTQYFGPGTRLTVL.